Included here is one TCR beta chain sequence, with context. No antigen is known for it. In replicate PCRs of sorted subsets, roughly 210 ng DNA, about 30,000 T cell genomes, was used. Assay used: immunoSEQ multiplex PCR; TCRdb lists only in-frame clones, some missing. The repertoire consists of millions of clones, with 85% to 95% occurring once and the leading ten covering 0.1% to 0.15%. These data are taken from a study of shared clonotypes between healthy human individuals. Looking at the study overall: Each donor's CD4 naive and CD4 memory cells filled three plates apiece, CD8 naive two, and CD8 memory one.

Whole-study findings and limits: It was the non-shared clonotypes that had lower generation probabilities than clonotypes shared by all four donors. Rarefaction exposed incomplete sorted-subset sequencing despite large depth.

The CDR3 has 17 amino acids. Between the trimmed V and J ends, which lost 4 bases and 1 base, there was a span of 18 bases. Germline V CDR1 and CDR2: ENHRY, SYGVKD. Sequenced material: naive CD4+ T cells sorted from blood. Subset here: CD45RA+ positively selected. The chain recombines TRBV10-3 with TRBJ2-3, with D perhaps given as TRBD1 or TRBD2 (5 bases each). The sequence derives from a young man in good health. CDR3 sequence (DNA): TGTGCCATCAGTGCCAATCTCGGGACCGACCGCACAGATACGCAGTATTTT. It is translated as CAISANLGTDRTDTQYF.